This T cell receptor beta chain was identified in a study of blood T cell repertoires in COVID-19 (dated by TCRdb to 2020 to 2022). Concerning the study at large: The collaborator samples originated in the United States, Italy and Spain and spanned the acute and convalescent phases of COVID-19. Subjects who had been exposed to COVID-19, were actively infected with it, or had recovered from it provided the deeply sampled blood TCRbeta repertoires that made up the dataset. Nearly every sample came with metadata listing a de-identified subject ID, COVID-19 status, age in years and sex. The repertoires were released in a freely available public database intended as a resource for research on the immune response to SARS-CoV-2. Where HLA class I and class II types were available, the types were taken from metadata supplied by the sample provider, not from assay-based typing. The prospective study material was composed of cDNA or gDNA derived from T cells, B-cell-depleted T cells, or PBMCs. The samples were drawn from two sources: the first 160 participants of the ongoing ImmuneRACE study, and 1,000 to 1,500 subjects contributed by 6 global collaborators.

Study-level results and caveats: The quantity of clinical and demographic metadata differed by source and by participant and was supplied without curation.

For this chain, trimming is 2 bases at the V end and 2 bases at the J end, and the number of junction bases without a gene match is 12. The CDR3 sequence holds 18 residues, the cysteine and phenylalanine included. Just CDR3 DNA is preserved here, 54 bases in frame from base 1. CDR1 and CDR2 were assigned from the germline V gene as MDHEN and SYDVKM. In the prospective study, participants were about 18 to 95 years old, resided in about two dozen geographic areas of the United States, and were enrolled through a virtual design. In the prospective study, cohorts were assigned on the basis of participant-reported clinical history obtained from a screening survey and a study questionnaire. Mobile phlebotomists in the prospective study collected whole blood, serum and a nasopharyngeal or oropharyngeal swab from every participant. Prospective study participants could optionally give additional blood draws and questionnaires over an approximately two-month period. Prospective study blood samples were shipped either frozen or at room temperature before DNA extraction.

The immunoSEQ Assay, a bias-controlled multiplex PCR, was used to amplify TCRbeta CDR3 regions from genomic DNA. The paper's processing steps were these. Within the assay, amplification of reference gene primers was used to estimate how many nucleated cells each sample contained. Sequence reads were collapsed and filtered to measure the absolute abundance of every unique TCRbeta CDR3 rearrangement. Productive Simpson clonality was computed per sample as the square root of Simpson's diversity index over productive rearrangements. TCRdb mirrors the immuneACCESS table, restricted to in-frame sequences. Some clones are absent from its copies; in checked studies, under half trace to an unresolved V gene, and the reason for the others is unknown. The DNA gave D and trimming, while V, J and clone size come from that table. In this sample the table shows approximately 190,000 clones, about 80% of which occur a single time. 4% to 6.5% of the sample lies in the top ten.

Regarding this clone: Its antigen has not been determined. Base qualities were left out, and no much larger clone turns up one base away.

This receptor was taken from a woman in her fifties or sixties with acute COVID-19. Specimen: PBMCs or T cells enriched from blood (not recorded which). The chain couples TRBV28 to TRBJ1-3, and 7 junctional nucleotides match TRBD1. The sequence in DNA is TGTGCCAGCAGTTTAGTCCTTCGGTGGCAGGGGGCTGGAAACACCATATATTTT. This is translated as CASSLVLRWQGAGNTIYF.